One and the same sample provided the 18 T cell receptor beta chains below, sequenced in a study of cytomegalovirus exposure and HLA in healthy donors (dated 2017 in TCRdb). The protocol used for the library was the immunoSEQ multiplex PCR assay. For the multiplex PCR, a mixture combining 60 forward primers for TCR Vbeta segments and 13 reverse primers for TCR Jbeta segments was used. The immuneACCESS repertoire file appears here via TCRdb, limited to in-frame rearrangements. These files lack a portion of the clones; in checked studies, under half of the deficit traces to unresolved V genes, and the cause of the others is not known. This sample comprises 200,000 to 250,000 clones, approximately 80% of them detected only once. The leading ten clones occupy 1.5% to 2% of the sample. Source material: PBMCs. These receptors were obtained from a man aged 50 to 60 in good health and CMV-seronegative.

V gene TRBV28 combines with J gene TRBJ2-7; tentative D call: TRBD1 (6 bases). Per germline, CDR1 MDHEN and CDR2 SYDVKM. The CDR3 contains 12 residues. Trimming stripped 6 bases from V and 3 bases from J, with 9 bases between. CDR3 sequence (DNA): TGTGCCAGCAGGAGGACAGTCTACGAGCAGTACTTC. It encodes CASRRTVYEQYF.

Written as DNA, the CDR3 is TGTGCCAGTAGCCAAACACAATTTGAAGCTTTCTTT. This translates into CASSQTQFEAFF. V usage is TRBV19 and J usage is TRBJ1-1; D is ambiguous. Looked up from germline, CDR1 is LNHDA and CDR2 is SQIVND (reference sequence). There are 12 residues in the CDR3. The germline V and J ends were trimmed by 6 bases and 7 bases, with 12 bases remaining between them.

The chain links TRBV19 to TRBJ2-3; 14 bases line up with TRBD2. The CDR3 totals 18 residues. Trimming removed 7 bases from V and 4 bases from J; junction bases left unmatched: 13. The germline V gene encodes CDR1 LNHDA and CDR2 SQIVND (reference sequence). The CDR3 protein is CASTRIGTSGSRADTQYF. In DNA form, the CDR3 reads TGTGCCAGTACCCGGATCGGGACTAGCGGGAGCCGGGCAGATACGCAGTATTTT. Together with reference TRBV19 and TRBJ2-3, the CDR3 gives the full variable domain: DGGITQSPKYLFRKEGQNVTLSCEQNLNHDAMYWYRQDPGQGLRLIYYSQIVNDFQKGDIAEGYSVSREKKESFPLTVTSAQKNPTAFYLCASTRIGTSGSRADTQYFGPGTRLTVL.

This clone was counted a single time. The V gene is TRBV6-1, the J gene TRBJ2-3; a weak D match, TRBD1 (5 bases). Trimming left V 4 bases short and J 7 bases short, with 18 bases between. The CDR3 contains 15 residues. Germline V gene data show CDR1 as MNHNS and CDR2 as SASEGT. The CDR3 bases are TGTGCCAGCAGTGGGGGCGAGGCCAAGAGTTATACGCAGTATTTT. As protein: CASSGGEAKSYTQYF.

The chain is built from TRBV13 and TRBJ2-7; 9 bases match TRBD1. There are 15 residues in the CDR3. Germline lookup yields CDR1 PRHDT and CDR2 FYEKMQ (reference sequence). V dropped 3 bases and J dropped 3; count of bases not matched to a gene: 6. DNA of the CDR3: TGTGCCAGCAGCTTTCCAGGACAGGGGATCTACGAGCAGTACTTC. As protein: CASSFPGQGIYEQYF.

This clone was observed a few times. The V call is TRBV9, the J call TRBJ2-7, with 7 positions matching TRBD1. The germline V gene encodes CDR1 SGDLS and CDR2 YYNGEE. This CDR3 is built from 14 residues. V lost 3 bases to trimming and J lost 2 bases; unmatched junction nucleotides: 5. CDR3 sequence: CASSAVGTAYEQYF. Written as DNA, the CDR3 is TGTGCCAGCAGCGCCGTGGGGACAGCCTACGAGCAGTACTTC.

This chain connects TRBV5-1 to TRBJ1-1; maybe TRBD1 (5 bases). From germline, CDR1 is SGHRS and CDR2 YFSETQ. The germline V and J ends were trimmed by 2 bases and 1 base, with 9 bases remaining between them. The CDR3 extends over 14 amino acids. The CDR3 spells CASSFDSPNTEAFF. The CDR3 region has the DNA TGCGCCAGCAGCTTTGACAGCCCGAACACTGAAGCTTTCTTT.

The genes are TRBV7-3 and TRBJ2-3, with a weak D call TRBD2 (6 bases). The CDR3 is 16 residues long. Germline V gene data show CDR1 as SGHTA and CDR2 as FQGTGA. The ends were cut back, 3 bases at V and 6 bases at J, with 19 bases in the middle. CDR3 sequence: CASSLLAGSPQDTQYF. In nucleotides, the CDR3 is TGTGCCAGCAGCTTGCTTGCGGGGAGTCCACAGGATACGCAGTATTTT.

DNA for the CDR3: TGTGCCAGCAGCTTGGGGGGCGCAATACTCAATGAGCAGTTCTTC. This translates into CASSLGGAILNEQFF. V and J are TRBV5-4 and TRBJ2-1; perhaps TRBD1 as D (5 bases). V was shortened by 0 bases and J by 6 bases, with 13 bases between the two germline ends. Germline lookup yields CDR1 SGHNT and CDR2 YYREEE (reference sequence). The CDR3 is 15 residues long.

DNA for the CDR3: TGTGCCAGCAGCAATCGACAGGGTATGACAGATACGCAGTATTTT. Encoded protein: CASSNRQGMTDTQYF. The rearrangement joins TRBV7-2 to TRBJ2-3, with 7 bases fitting TRBD1. The CDR3 extends over 15 amino acids. J lost 3 bases, V lost 5 bases, and 8 bases had no gene match. Germline V gene sequence: CDR1 SGHTA, CDR2 FQGNSA.

The chain recombines TRBV2 with TRBJ2-7; a possible D gene is TRBD1 (6 bases). Trimming took 4 bases from V and 1 from J, leaving 11 bases between them. Germline CDR1 reads SNHLY; CDR2 reads FYNNEI. This CDR3 contains 14 residues. The CDR3 nucleotides read TGTGCCAGCAGTGGGTACAGGGCTTCCTACGAGCAGTACTTC. As protein: CASSGYRASYEQYF.

CDR3: CASIPWGGPSGNTIYF. CDR3 sequence (DNA): TGTGCCAGCATCCCTTGGGGGGGGCCGTCTGGAAACACCATATATTTT. The rearrangement joins TRBV28 to TRBJ1-3; TRBD1 might be the D (6 bases). Per germline, CDR1 MDHEN and CDR2 SYDVKM. Trimming pared 7 bases from V and 1 base from J, leaving 17 bases between. This CDR3 has 16 amino acids.

This clone showed up just once. V usage is TRBV27 and J usage is TRBJ1-2, with D uncertain. The CDR3 sequence is 14 residues long. The germline gives CDR1 MNHEY, CDR2 SMNVEV (reference sequence). V dropped 5 bases and J dropped 4 bases, with 14 bases sitting between them. The CDR3 coding sequence is TGTGCCAGCAGTCCCCCCGGGGTTAGCTATGGCTACACCTTC. Translated, it gives CASSPPGVSYGYTF.

The V and J genes are TRBV30 and TRBJ1-1, with D unclear. The germline V and J ends were trimmed by 4 bases and 3 bases, with 9 bases remaining between them. Germline-derived CDR1 and CDR2 are GTSNPN and SVGIG (reference sequence). This CDR3 region has 12 residues. The CDR3 reads CAWTISDTEAFF. The DNA for the CDR3 is TGTGCCTGGACAATCTCGGACACTGAAGCTTTCTTT.

The chain joins TRBV12-5 to TRBJ2-1; a possible D gene is TRBD2 (6 bases). The CDR3 contains 15 residues. Trimming stripped 3 bases from V and 1 base from J, with 10 bases between. Germline V gene lookup returns CDR1 LGHNT and CDR2 FRNRAP. CDR3 region: CASGLGTSSYNEQFF. The DNA of the CDR3 is TGTGCTAGTGGTTTAGGGACTTCTTCCTACAATGAGCAGTTCTTC.

With respect to this clone: In the same sample, other DNA sequences code for this CDR3. This chain uses TRBV20-1 with TRBJ2-7; D is undetermined. CDR1 and CDR2 (germline): DFQATT, SNEGSKA (reference sequence). The CDR3 covers 11 residues. Trimming removed 6 bases from V and 3 bases from J, with 9 bases in between. Here the CDR3 DNA reads TGCAGTGCCGGTAGAGACTACGAGCAGTACTTC. Translated, it gives CSAGRDYEQYF.

This clone was recorded a few times. The chain carries TRBV5-1 and TRBJ2-7; 12 bases agree with TRBD2. V lost 3 bases and J lost 2; bases outside the gene matches: 6. The CDR3 consists of 16 residues. Germline V gene data show CDR1 as SGHRS and CDR2 as YFSETQ. DNA of the CDR3: TGCGCCAGCAGCTGGGGGCTAGCGGGGGGGACCTACGAGCAGTACTTC. Translated, it gives CASSWGLAGGTYEQYF.

The chain recombines TRBV27 with TRBJ1-1; 7 bases align to TRBD1. CDR1 and CDR2 from the germline V gene are MNHEY and SMNVEV (reference sequence). There are 16 residues in the CDR3. The trim removed 3 bases at V and 4 bases at J, leaving 11 bases unmatched. Here the CDR3 reads CASSFLQDRLGTEAFF. CDR3 coding DNA: TGTGCCAGCAGTTTCTTACAGGACAGGCTGGGCACTGAAGCTTTCTTT.